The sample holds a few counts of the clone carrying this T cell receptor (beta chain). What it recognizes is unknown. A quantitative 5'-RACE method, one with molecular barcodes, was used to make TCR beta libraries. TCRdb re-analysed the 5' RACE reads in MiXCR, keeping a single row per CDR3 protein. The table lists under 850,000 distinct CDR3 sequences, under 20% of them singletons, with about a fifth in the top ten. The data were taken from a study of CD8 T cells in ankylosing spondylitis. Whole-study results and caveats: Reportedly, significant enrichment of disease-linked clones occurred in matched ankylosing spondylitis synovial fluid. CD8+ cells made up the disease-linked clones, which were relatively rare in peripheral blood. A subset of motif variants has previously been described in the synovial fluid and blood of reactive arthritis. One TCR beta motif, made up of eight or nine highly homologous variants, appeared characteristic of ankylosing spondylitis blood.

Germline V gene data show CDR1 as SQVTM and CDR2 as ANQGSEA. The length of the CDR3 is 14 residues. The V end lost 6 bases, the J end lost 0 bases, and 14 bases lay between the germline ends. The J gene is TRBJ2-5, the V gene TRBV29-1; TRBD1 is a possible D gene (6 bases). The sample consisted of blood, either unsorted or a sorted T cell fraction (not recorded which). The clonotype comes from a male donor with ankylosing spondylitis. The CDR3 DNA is TGCAGCGTCGTAAGACAGGAGTACCAAGAGACCCAGTACTTC. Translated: CSVVRQEYQETQYF.